These 9 T cell receptor beta chains came from one sample sequenced in a study of monozygotic twins with inflammatory bowel disease (dated by TCRdb to the late 2010s). Libraries were built with 5' RACE. Sequencing took place on an Illumina HiSeq 2500. TCRdb reprocessed the sequencing reads and holds a single record per CDR3 protein sequence, with no DNA. In this sample's table one finds 110,000 to 150,000 distinct CDR3 sequences. The top ten clonotypes cover 0.95% to 1.5% of the sample. The specimen sequenced was blood. The receptors derive from a human donor with ulcerative colitis or Crohn's disease, or a healthy co-twin of an affected twin (not recorded which).

The chain is built from TRBV28 and TRBJ1-1; the TCRdb call, TRBD1, lacks DNA for checking. Germline V lookup: CDR1 MDHEN, CDR2 SYDVKM. The CDR3 totals 15 residues. Here the CDR3 reads CASSPPQAMNTEAFF.

The chain carries TRBV9 and TRBJ2-1; TCRdb selects TRBD2, and the lack of DNA leaves this call unchecked. Germline CDR1 and CDR2: SGDLS and YYNGEE. This CDR3 has 15 amino acids. The CDR3 loop reads CASSVAASGANEQFF.

This sequence joins TRBV5-1 and TRBJ2-3. Germline V gene lookup returns CDR1 SGHRS and CDR2 YFSETQ. The CDR3 is 15 amino acids. CDR3 in amino acids: CASSLVAASTDTQYF.

This chain joins TRBV15 and TRBJ2-1. The CDR3 totals 11 residues. From germline, CDR1 is LNHNV and CDR2 YYDKDF (reference sequence). The CDR3 loop reads CATSVGNEQFF.

This rearrangement joins TRBV10-3 to TRBJ1-1. In germline, CDR1 is ENHRY, CDR2 SYGVKD. CDR3 length equals 12 residues. CDR3 region: CASWALNTEAFF.

The chain employs TRBV9 and TRBJ1-1; no DNA is available, so the TRBD1 call from TCRdb remains unchecked. This CDR3 comprises 15 residues. Germline-derived CDR1 and CDR2 are SGDLS and YYNGEE. The CDR3 sequence: CASSPRDRLNTEAFF.

The chain uses TRBV30 and TRBJ2-3; TCRdb returns TRBD1, unconfirmable since there is no DNA. Germline CDR1 is GTSNPN and CDR2 is SVGIG (reference sequence). CDR3 size: 15 residues. CDR3 loop: CAWSTGPTNTDTQYF.

The chain employs TRBV3-1 and TRBJ1-6. The CDR3 length is 15 residues. Germline V gives CDR1 LGHDT, CDR2 YNNKEL (reference sequence). The CDR3 sequence: CASSYRSSYNSPLHF.

The rearrangement joins TRBV7-3 to TRBJ2-7; TCRdb designates TRBD2, a call that cannot be tested without DNA. Per germline, CDR1 SGHTA and CDR2 FQGTGA. This CDR3 is built from 15 residues. The CDR3: CASSLNPSGTGEQYF.